One T cell receptor (beta chain) is described in this entry. The study ran its PCR with 60 Vbeta and 13 Jbeta primers. Using immunoSEQ multiplex PCR, the repertoire was profiled, and TCRdb retains in-frame clones only, with some absent. The sample includes 200,000 to 250,000 clones, more than 70% of them seen just once. These donors, healthy bone marrow donors, were studied. The sample belongs to a study of cytomegalovirus exposure and HLA in healthy donors. The CDR3 is 14 residues long. The germline V gene encodes CDR1 SGHRS and CDR2 YFSETQ. J gave up 7 bases and V 3 bases, and 6 bases lay outside the gene matches.

V is TRBV5-1 and J is TRBJ1-4; 7 bases map to TRBD1. This receptor was obtained from a human donor in good health. The specimen was PBMCs. CDR3: CASSSRGEGEKLFF. The CDR3 DNA is TGCGCCAGCAGCTCCAGGGGGGAAGGTGAAAAACTGTTTTTT.